One sample yielded the 23 T cell receptor beta chains listed below, sequenced in a study of shared clonotypes between healthy human individuals. Repertoires were generated with immunoSEQ multiplex PCR, while TCRdb's copy carries only in-frame clones and drops some. The table includes about 680,000 clones, under 95% detected once. Selected positively for CCR7 and CD45RO-negative, naive CD8 cells excluded terminally differentiated effector memory CD45RA+ cells. The source material was naive CD8+ T cells sorted from blood. The receptor source for this set is a man aged 30-40 years in good health.

The rearrangement links TRBV28 to TRBJ1-1; no reliable D call. The germline gives CDR1 MDHEN, CDR2 SYDVKM. V was trimmed by 1 base and J by 2 bases, leaving 2 bases between them. The length of the CDR3 is 12 residues. The CDR3 protein is CASSLYNTEAFF. The CDR3 DNA reads as TGTGCCAGCAGTTTATACAACACTGAAGCTTTCTTT.

V gene TRBV7-6 combines with J gene TRBJ2-2; 14 positions match TRBD2. Germline CDR1 and CDR2: SGHVS and FNYEAQ. With V trimmed by 5 bases and J by 4 bases, 6 bases remained unmatched. The CDR3 contains 17 residues. CDR3: CASSIGTSGSRTGELFF. The CDR3 coding sequence is TGTGCCAGCAGCATTGGGACTAGCGGGAGTCGCACCGGGGAGCTGTTTTTT.

The J gene is TRBJ2-2, the V gene TRBV5-1, with 8 nucleotides matching TRBD1. The V segment lost 4 bases and the J segment 2 bases; nucleotides outside the gene matches: 4. The germline V gene has CDR1 SGHRS and CDR2 YFSETQ. The CDR3 runs 15 residues. CDR3 residues: CASSDGQGNTGELFF. The CDR3 DNA sequence: TGCGCCAGCAGCGACGGACAGGGAAACACCGGGGAGCTGTTTTTT.

This chain joins TRBV9 and TRBJ2-1, with D possibly TRBD2 on 5 matching bases. From germline, CDR1 is SGDLS and CDR2 YYNGEE. The length of the CDR3 is 13 residues. Deletions cut 1 base from V and 8 bases from J, with 10 bases between. CDR3: CASSVFGGDEQFF. As DNA, the CDR3 is TGTGCCAGCAGCGTATTCGGAGGAGATGAGCAGTTCTTC. The full variable domain, completed using reference TRBV9 and TRBJ2-1, is DSGVTQTPKHLITATGQRVTLRCSPRSGDLSVYWYQQSLDQGLQFLIQYYNGEERAKGNILERFSAQQFPDLHSELNLSSLELGDSALYFCASSVFGGDEQFFGPGTRLTVL.

The chain has TRBV5-1 and TRBJ2-7; D uncertain. The V and J ends lost 2 bases and 2 bases respectively, with 8 bases between them. From germline, CDR1 is SGHRS and CDR2 YFSETQ. The CDR3 covers 13 residues. CDR3: CASSFDLTYEQYF. The DNA for the CDR3 is TGCGCCAGCAGCTTTGACCTCACCTACGAGCAGTACTTC.

This clone appeared a single time. The chain joins TRBV5-1 to TRBJ2-7; D might be TRBD2 (5 bases). V shed 3 bases and J shed 10 bases, with 17 bases lying between them. Looked up from germline, CDR1 is SGHRS and CDR2 is YFSETQ. This CDR3 contains 13 residues. The CDR3 bases are TGCGCCAGCAGCTCCTCCTCGGACTTCAGCCAGTACTTC. Residues: CASSSSSDFSQYF.

The genes are TRBV6-5 and TRBJ1-1; possible D gene TRBD1, 5 bases. This CDR3 contains 13 residues. V was cut by 2 bases and J by 5 bases, with 9 bases left in between. Germline CDR1 is MNHEY and CDR2 is SVGAGI. The CDR3 here is CASSYVGVTEAFF. The CDR3 region has the DNA TGTGCCAGCAGTTACGTGGGGGTGACTGAAGCTTTCTTT.

In DNA, the CDR3 is TGTGCCAGCAGCTCCACCGACAGTAAACCCACTAATGAAAAACTGTTTTTT. Protein: CASSSTDSKPTNEKLFF. V is TRBV28 and J is TRBJ1-4; D may be TRBD1 (5 bases). CDR3 length: 17 residues. The ends were cut back, 6 bases at V and 2 bases at J, with 19 bases in the middle. In germline, CDR1 is MDHEN, CDR2 SYDVKM.

The rearrangement links TRBV27 to TRBJ2-1, with 13 bases matching TRBD2. V shed 5 bases and J 10 bases; nucleotides not matched to a gene: 8. Germline-derived CDR1 and CDR2 are MNHEY and SMNVEV (reference sequence). There are 15 residues in the CDR3. This chain's CDR3 is CASSPAGTSGVEQFF. The CDR3 region has the DNA TGTGCCAGCAGTCCAGCCGGGACTAGCGGGGTCGAGCAGTTCTTC.

The V and J genes are TRBV27 and TRBJ1-2, with D possibly TRBD1 on 5 matching bases. The germline V gene encodes CDR1 MNHEY and CDR2 SMNVEV (reference sequence). The CDR3 length is 13 residues. With 5 bases removed from V and 3 bases from J, the gap between germline ends came to 10 bases. CDR3: CASSEVGDYGYTF. The CDR3 region has the DNA TGTGCCAGCAGTGAGGTAGGGGACTATGGCTACACCTTC.

The V and J genes are TRBV19 and TRBJ1-1, with D possibly TRBD1 on 5 matching bases. The CDR3 is made up of 14 amino acids. Trimming stripped 5 bases from V and 6 bases from J, with 16 bases between. Germline lookup yields CDR1 LNHDA and CDR2 SQIVND (reference sequence). The CDR3 region is CASSGIITGAEAFF. CDR3 nucleotide sequence: TGTGCCAGTAGTGGTATAATAACAGGTGCTGAAGCTTTCTTT.

The CDR3 loop reads CASSSLRDRGQTGYNEQFF. CDR3 DNA: TGTGCCAGCAGCTCCCTCCGGGACAGGGGGCAGACGGGCTACAATGAGCAGTTCTTC. V gene TRBV28 combines with J gene TRBJ2-1; TRBD1 matches 12 bases. The germline V gene has CDR1 MDHEN and CDR2 SYDVKM. The CDR3 has 19 amino acids. V dropped 6 bases and J dropped 3; count of bases not matched to a gene: 15.

About this clone itself: Other DNA sequences in this sample translate to the same CDR3. The chain combines TRBV27 with TRBJ2-1; no clear D gene. The germline gives CDR1 MNHEY, CDR2 SMNVEV (reference sequence). The V end lost 0 bases, the J end lost 4 bases, and 4 bases lay between the germline ends. This CDR3 is 13 amino acids long. The CDR3 region is CASSLSTYNEQFF. The DNA of the CDR3 is TGTGCCAGCAGTTTATCTACTTACAATGAGCAGTTCTTC.

The chain is built from TRBV7-9 and TRBJ2-1, with a possible D match to TRBD2 (5 bases). The germline gives CDR1 SEHNR, CDR2 FQNEAQ (reference sequence). V lost 2 bases and J lost 4, with 15 bases in between. CDR3 length: 16 amino acids. The CDR3 nucleotides read TGTGCCAGCAGCTTATTAGACCCACGGACTTACAATGAGCAGTTCTTC. Translating it yields CASSLLDPRTYNEQFF.

This rearrangement joins TRBV9 to TRBJ2-5, with D hard to call. Germline-derived CDR1 and CDR2 are SGDLS and YYNGEE. This CDR3 comprises 14 residues. V was trimmed by 4 bases and J by 2 bases, leaving 12 bases between them. Here the CDR3 reads CASSSLGAQETQYF. In DNA form, the CDR3 reads TGTGCCAGCAGCTCCCTCGGCGCGCAAGAGACCCAGTACTTC.

The chain employs TRBV9 and TRBJ2-2; no reliable D call. V was cut by 0 bases and J by 1 base, with 7 bases left in between. This CDR3 has 15 amino acids. From germline, CDR1 is SGDLS and CDR2 YYNGEE. CDR3 nucleotides: TGTGCCAGCAGCGTAGTTGGTATGAACACCGGGGAGCTGTTTTTT. Its translation: CASSVVGMNTGELFF.

This sequence joins TRBV5-1 and TRBJ1-1; D unresolved. This CDR3 has 12 residues. Germline V gives CDR1 SGHRS, CDR2 YFSETQ. The V end lost 3 bases, the J end lost 2 bases, and 5 bases lay between the germline ends. The CDR3 here is CASSSTNTEAFF. The CDR3 DNA is TGCGCCAGCAGCTCAACAAACACTGAAGCTTTCTTT. Based on the CDR3 plus reference TRBV5-1 and TRBJ1-1, the full variable domain is KAGVTQTPRYLIKTRGQQVTLSCSPISGHRSVSWYQQTPGQGLQFLFEYFSETQRNKGNFPGRFSGRQFSNSRSEMNVSTLELGDSALYLCASSSTNTEAFFGQGTRLTVV.

The genes are TRBV7-6 and TRBJ2-2; TRBD2 aligns across 14 bases. With V trimmed by 4 bases and J by 6 bases, 7 bases remained unmatched. The CDR3 extends over 17 amino acids. CDR1 SGHVS and CDR2 FNYEAQ come from the germline V gene. In DNA form, the CDR3 reads TGTGCCAGCAGCTCCCCAAGACTAGCGGGAGGGCCCGGGGAGCTGTTTTTT. Translating it yields CASSSPRLAGGPGELFF.

In this sample, this clone turned up a few times. The V and J genes are TRBV4-2 and TRBJ2-2; D may be TRBD2 (5 bases). There are 15 residues in the CDR3. Germline CDR1 is LGHNA and CDR2 is YNFKEQ. Trimming cost V 3 bases and J 4 bases, with 12 bases left between them. CDR3: CASSQSGSGTGELFF. The CDR3 DNA follows: TGTGCCAGCAGCCAGAGTGGGAGTGGCACCGGGGAGCTGTTTTTT.

This clone was observed a few times. The gene calls are TRBV4-1 and TRBJ2-7, with D uncertain. V lost 4 bases to trimming and J lost 3 bases, with 13 bases between them. The CDR3 length is 14 residues. Germline-derived CDR1 and CDR2 are MGHRA and YSYEKL. CDR3 in amino acids: CASSPVWRNYEQYF. CDR3 bases: TGCGCCAGCAGCCCGGTCTGGCGAAACTACGAGCAGTACTTC.

Only one count was recorded for this clone. The chain carries TRBV7-9 and TRBJ2-7; tentatively, D is TRBD2 (6 bases). Germline V lookup: CDR1 SEHNR, CDR2 FQNEAQ (reference sequence). This CDR3 is built from 15 residues. Trimming took 2 bases from V and 2 from J, leaving 13 bases between them. CDR3 sequence (DNA): TGTGCCAGCAGCTTAACAGCGGGCGAAGCCTACGAGCAGTACTTC. This encodes CASSLTAGEAYEQYF.

V and J are TRBV2 and TRBJ1-5; 9 bases line up with TRBD1. The CDR3 runs to 12 residues. The germline V gene has CDR1 SNHLY and CDR2 FYNNEI. The V gene end was trimmed by 10 bases and the J gene end by 6 bases; junction bases not matched to a gene: 4. Here the CDR3 reads CATGTGPQPQHF. The CDR3 coding sequence is TGTGCCACCGGGACAGGGCCTCAGCCCCAGCATTTT.

The V call is TRBV13, the J call TRBJ2-2, with D hard to call. Looked up from germline, CDR1 is PRHDT and CDR2 is FYEKMQ (reference sequence). The CDR3 spans 14 residues. Trimming left V 4 bases short and J 5 bases short, with 11 bases between. CDR3 sequence reads: CASSSGRGTGELFF. The CDR3 DNA reads TGTGCCAGCAGCTCGGGCCGCGGTACCGGGGAGCTGTTTTTT.